This record looks at one TCR beta chain sequence and its context. The junction does not match germline at one end; this may be a read error. This specimen comes from a study of T cell responses to AZD1222 COVID-19 vaccine. Study-level information: Pooling was applied to second doses at about 4 or about 12 weeks.

The CDR3 extends over 15 amino acids. Germline V gene lookup returns CDR1 SSHAT and CDR2 FNYEAQ (reference sequence). The repertoire was sequenced with immunoSEQ multiplex PCR; TCRdb's copy has only in-frame clones and lacks some. The data contain some 130,000 clones, 70% to 90% of them singletons. The source of this sequence is an adult in good health. The material was peripheral blood, obtained on day 0 of AZD1222 vaccination. This chain uses TRBV7-7 with TRBJ2-7; 8 bases agree with TRBD1. CDR3 sequence reads: CASSPDRARVYEQYF. As DNA, the CDR3 is TGTGCTAGCAGCCCGGACAGGGCGAGGGTGTACGAGCAGTACTTC.